Below, 26 T cell receptor delta chains from the same sample are listed, as sequenced in a study of TRDV2 sequences in healthy donors. TCRdb redid clone calling on the PCR reads using CATT. The table lists some 1,500 delta-chain clones, 16% of them singletons. Sequencing used Vd2+ gamma-delta T cells from blood. These TCRs come from a human donor in good health.

V usage is TRDV2 and J usage is TRDJ3; 7 positions agree with TRDD3. The CDR3 covers 20 residues. The germline V gene encodes CDR1 GEAIGNYY and CDR2 EKD. The trim removed 0 bases at V and 0 bases at J, leaving 10 bases unmatched. This CDR3 is CACDTVEGDASSWDTRQMFF. The CDR3, as DNA: TGTGCCTGTGACACCGTTGAGGGGGATGCGAGCTCCTGGGACACCCGACAGATGTTTTTC.

This clone was seen only a few times. The chain is built from TRDV2 and TRDJ3, with TRDD3 matching 12 bases. The CDR3 runs to 25 residues. Germline-derived CDR1 and CDR2 are GEAIGNYY and EKD. V gave up 0 bases and J gave up 0 bases; unmatched junction bases: 20. The CDR3, as DNA: TGTGCCTGTGACACCGTTGTGCTGGGTACTGGGGGATACCGGTCAAGCTCCTGGGACACCCGACAGATGTTTTTC. Protein sequence: CACDTVVLGTGGYRSSSWDTRQMFF.

This clone showed up just a few times. A much larger clone is a single base away; this may be a read error. Distinct nucleotide sequences in the sample also encode this CDR3. The chain carries TRDV2 and TRDJ1, with 12 bases aligning to TRDD3. This CDR3 contains 21 residues. The V gene's germline CDR1 is GEAIGNYY and CDR2 EKD. The CDR3, as DNA: TGTGCCTGTGACACCGTTGTGCTGGGTACTGGGGGATACCGGGACACCGATAAACTCATCTTC. This translates into CACDTVVLGTGGYRDTDKLIF.

This clone has at least ten counts. The rearrangement uses TRDV2 and TRDJ1; TRDD3 aligns across 8 bases. This CDR3 comprises 21 residues. V shed 1 base, J shed 5 bases, and the junction held 26 bases outside the gene matches. Germline-derived CDR1 and CDR2 are GEAIGNYY and EKD. For the CDR3, the DNA is TGTGCCTGTGACACTATGATGCAGGGCCGGACTGGGGGCGTGCAGGAGGATAAACTCATCTTT. It encodes CACDTMMQGRTGGVQEDKLIF.

Turning to this clone: TCRdb's listed protein matches a much larger clone and diverges from this DNA's translation at residue 13, likely through a read error; the protein shown comes from the DNA. This rearrangement joins TRDV2 to TRDJ1; D is possibly TRDD3 (5 bases). The germline V and J ends were trimmed by 0 bases and 9 bases, with 31 bases remaining between them. CDR3 length equals 19 residues. Germline V gives CDR1 GEAIGNYY, CDR2 EKD. CDR3 sequence (DNA): TGTGCCTGTGACACCGTCCAAGGGGGTCCGGTGACCGTATCTTCTCAACTCATCTTT. This translates into CACDTVQGGPVTVSSQLIF.

In this sample, this clone turned up a few times. The chain carries TRDV2 and TRDJ1; 13 bases fit TRDD3. V shed 1 base, J shed 7 bases, and the junction held 5 bases outside the gene matches. The CDR3 spans 15 residues. Germline V gives CDR1 GEAIGNYY, CDR2 EKD. CDR3 nucleotides: TGTGCCTGTGACACAGCACTGGGGGATACGGCTAAACTCATCTTT. Its translation is CACDTALGDTAKLIF.

This clone was counted between two and nine times. TCRdb has a much larger clone's protein, which differs at residue 3 from the translation of this DNA, likely because of a read error; what is shown is the protein translated from the DNA. The sample contains more than one DNA sequence encoding this CDR3. The V gene is TRDV2, the J gene TRDJ1, with TRDD3 matching 9 bases. There are 18 residues in the CDR3. Germline assignment: CDR1 GEAIGNYY and CDR2 EKD. In DNA form, the CDR3 reads TGTGCCTCTGACACTCTGCGTCAGACTGGGGGACCCACCGATAAACTCATCTTT. Its translation is CASDTLRQTGGPTDKLIF.

This clone is labeled medium-sized. The chain recombines TRDV2 with TRDJ1; TRDD3 matches at 10 bases. Trimming took 3 bases from V and 0 from J; bases not matched to a gene: 6. Germline-derived CDR1 and CDR2 are GEAIGNYY and EKD. This CDR3 has 16 residues. Here the CDR3 reads CACDALGDGDTDKLIF. The CDR3 nucleotides are TGTGCCTGTGACGCACTGGGGGATGGCGACACCGATAAACTCATCTTT.

In its sample, this clone was seen many times. The chain is built from TRDV2 and TRDJ1; 11 bases are shared with TRDD3. Germline V gene data show CDR1 as GEAIGNYY and CDR2 as EKD. The length of the CDR3 is 18 residues. Trimming took 1 base from V and 0 from J; bases not matched to a gene: 9. The CDR3 DNA reads TGTGCCTGTGACACTTTAAGTGGGGGATACGCTTACACCGATAAACTCATCTTT. Amino acid sequence: CACDTLSGGYAYTDKLIF.

In its sample, this clone was seen a few times. TCRdb's protein, taken from a much larger clone, differs from this DNA's translation at residue 17, likely owing to a read error; the protein displayed comes from the DNA. V is TRDV2 and J is TRDJ1; 12 positions agree with TRDD3. Germline loops: CDR1 GEAIGNYY, CDR2 EKD. This CDR3 has 20 amino acids. The CDR3 DNA follows: TGTGCCTGTGACACCATCACTCCTACTGGGGGATACACGGGGGGCGATAACCTCATCTTT. It yields the protein CACDTITPTGGYTGGDNLIF.

Comment on this clone: A read error is likely here: a far larger clone is one base away. The V call is TRDV2, the J call TRDJ3, with TRDD3 matching over 11 bases. J lost 0 bases, V lost 4 bases, and 13 bases had no gene match. Per germline, CDR1 GEAIGNYY and CDR2 EKD. The CDR3 spans 21 residues. CDR3 sequence: CACETGWGIPLSSWDTRQMFF. CDR3 nucleotides: TGTGCCTGTGAAACCGGCTGGGGGATACCTCTATCCTCCTGGGACACCCGACAGATGTTTTTC.

The chain has TRDV2 and TRDJ1, with 7 positions matching TRDD3. V shed 3 bases, J shed 3 bases, and the junction held 18 bases outside the gene matches. From germline, CDR1 is GEAIGNYY and CDR2 EKD. The CDR3 loop spans 18 amino acids. CDR3 DNA sequence: TGTGCCTGTGACCCGATTTCCCGGGGGGATTCGGGGGCCGATAAACTCATCTTT. Translating gives CACDPISRGDSGADKLIF.

With respect to this clone: A read error is the likely source, as a far larger clone sits one nucleotide away. Other nucleotide sequences from this sample produce the same CDR3. V is TRDV2 and J is TRDJ1, with 7 bases matching TRDD3. The CDR3 contains 16 residues. With 0 bases clipped from V and 0 bases from J, the junction kept 6 bases outside the gene matches. CDR1 is GEAIGNYY, CDR2 EKD, per germline. The DNA of the CDR3 is TGTGCCTGTGACACCCTTGGGGATAGGGACACCGATAAACTCATCTTT. This translates into CACDTLGDRDTDKLIF.

In this sample, this clone is large. The chain is built from TRDV2 and TRDJ1; 12 nucleotides match TRDD3. V gave up 3 bases and J gave up 0 bases; unmatched junction bases: 4. There are 16 residues in the CDR3. Germline CDR1 GEAIGNYY, CDR2 EKD. DNA for the CDR3: TGTGCCTGTGACCCACTGGGGGATACAGACACCGATAAACTCATCTTT. Amino acid sequence: CACDPLGDTDTDKLIF.

As to this clone: A read error is possible here, since a much larger clone lies one base away. This sequence joins TRDV2 and TRDJ1; 9 bases agree with TRDD3. Germline assignment: CDR1 GEAIGNYY and CDR2 EKD. The CDR3 runs 19 residues. After removal of 0 bases from V and 1 base from J, the junction contained 14 bases not matched to a gene. In DNA, the CDR3 is TGTGCCTGTGACACCGCTGTGCTGGGTACTGGGGGACCCACCGATAAACTCATCTTT. Its translation is CACDTAVLGTGGPTDKLIF.

The rearrangement uses TRDV2 and TRDJ3; TRDD3 agrees at 10 bases. J was trimmed by 8 bases and V by 3 bases; bases with no gene match: 12. The germline CDR1 and CDR2 sequences are GEAIGNYY and EKD. The CDR3 contains 18 residues. The CDR3 coding sequence is TGTGCCTGTGACCGCCTGGGGGATAGATCCCCTTACACCCGACAGATGTTTTTC. It yields the protein CACDRLGDRSPYTRQMFF.

V and J are TRDV2 and TRDJ1; TRDD3 might be the D (5 bases). This CDR3 contains 17 residues. Germline lookup yields CDR1 GEAIGNYY and CDR2 EKD. Between the trimmed V and J ends, which lost 0 bases and 0 bases, there was a span of 16 bases. As DNA, the CDR3 is TGTGCCTGTGACACCCTAGCGCTGGGACAATACACCGATAAACTCATCTTT. This gives the protein CACDTLALGQYTDKLIF.

This clone qualifies as large. This chain connects TRDV2 to TRDJ1; 11 nucleotides line up with TRDD3. Germline V gene sequence: CDR1 GEAIGNYY, CDR2 EKD. V shed 2 bases and J 2 bases; nucleotides not matched to a gene: 6. The CDR3 contains 16 residues. This CDR3 is CACDILGDIDTDKLIF. As DNA, the CDR3 is TGTGCCTGTGACATACTGGGGGATATCGATACCGATAAACTCATCTTT.

Comments on this clone: The protein in TCRdb stems from a much larger clone and differs at residue 2 from this DNA's translation, likely a read error; here the protein is translated from the DNA. The V call is TRDV2, the J call TRDJ1; a weak D match, TRDD3 (5 bases). The CDR3 spans 19 residues. Germline lookup yields CDR1 GEAIGNYY and CDR2 EKD. CDR3 protein: CSCDTVQGGPVTGSSQLIF. The CDR3 coding sequence is TGTTCCTGTGACACCGTCCAAGGGGGTCCGGTGACCGGATCTTCTCAACTCATCTTT.

Comments on this clone: The protein that TCRdb holds for this DNA derives from a much larger clone and differs from the translated DNA at residue 5, which likely indicates a read error; the protein shown here is translated from the DNA. V and J are TRDV2 and TRDJ1, with D tentatively TRDD3 (5 bases). The V end was cut by 2 bases, the J end by 9 bases, with 33 bases between. CDR3 length: 19 residues. CDR1 and CDR2 (germline): GEAIGNYY, EKD. CDR3 DNA sequence: TGTGCCTGTGACAACGTCCAAGGGGGTCCGGTGACCGGATCTTCTCAACTCATCTTT. Its protein product is CACDNVQGGPVTGSSQLIF.

This clone is judged medium-sized. The rearrangement joins TRDV2 to TRDJ1; 13 nucleotides line up with TRDD3. Trimming removed 4 bases from V and 2 bases from J; junction bases left unmatched: 3. Germline V gene lookup returns CDR1 GEAIGNYY and CDR2 EKD. The CDR3 is made up of 15 amino acids. CDR3 residues: CACEGLGDTTDKLIF. The CDR3 DNA reads TGTGCCTGTGAGGGACTGGGGGATACGACCGATAAACTCATCTTT.

The chain links TRDV2 to TRDJ3; 13 bases map to TRDD3. Looked up from germline, CDR1 is GEAIGNYY and CDR2 is EKD. This CDR3 contains 21 residues. The J segment lost 0 bases and the V segment lost 3 bases, leaving 10 bases of the junction unmatched. This chain's CDR3 is CACDPVVLGDTVSWDTRQMFF. In DNA, the CDR3 is TGTGCCTGTGACCCGGTTGTACTGGGGGATACGGTCTCCTGGGACACCCGACAGATGTTTTTC.

Turning to this clone: Given a far larger clone just one base away, this is likely a sequencing read error. This chain uses TRDV2 with TRDJ1, with D hard to call. The germline CDR1 and CDR2 sequences are GEAIGNYY and EKD. This CDR3 contains 17 residues. Trimming pared 0 bases from V and 0 bases from J, leaving 16 bases between. The CDR3 coding sequence is TGTGCCTGTGACACCGTTCAGCTGGTGGAGAACACCGATAAACTCATCTTT. It encodes CACDTVQLVENTDKLIF.

On this clone itself: Additional DNA sequences in this sample encode the identical CDR3. The V and J genes are TRDV2 and TRDJ3, with D possibly matching TRDD3 (5 bases). CDR1 is GEAIGNYY and CDR2 is EKD in the germline V gene. The CDR3 is 21 residues long. V shed 1 base and J shed 0 bases, with 21 bases lying between them. The CDR3 protein is CACDTLRQTGGPSWDTRQMFF. CDR3 nucleotide sequence: TGTGCCTGTGACACTCTGCGTCAGACTGGAGGCCCCTCCTGGGACACCCGACAGATGTTTTTC.

This clone was recorded a few times. A far larger clone is a single base away, which makes a read error likely. The same CDR3 can be traced to other DNA sequences in this sample. The chain links TRDV2 to TRDJ1; 12 bases are shared with TRDD3. The CDR3 length is 20 residues. The germline CDR1 and CDR2 sequences are GEAIGNYY and EKD. The CDR3 region has the DNA TGTGCCTGTGACCCGGTTGTACTGGGGGATACCCGTGGGGAGACCGATAAACTTATCTTT. Amino acid sequence: CACDPVVLGDTRGETDKLIF.

In this sample, this clone turned up a few times. TCRdb lists the protein of a much larger clone for this DNA, which differs at residue 11, so this is likely a read error; the protein given here is translated from the DNA itself. The chain carries TRDV2 and TRDJ1, with D possibly being TRDD2 (6 bases). V lost 4 bases and J 1 base, leaving 21 bases between the germline ends. The germline gives CDR1 GEAIGNYY, CDR2 EKD. The CDR3 has 17 residues. The CDR3 spells CACDRLPGLDPTDKLIF. DNA for the CDR3: TGTGCCTGTGATCGCCTTCCAGGGCTGGATCCCACCGATAAACTCATCTTT.